This passage covers 25 T cell receptor beta chains from one sample sequenced in a study of blood T cell repertoires in COVID-19 (dated by TCRdb to about 2020). The library came from the immunoSEQ multiplex PCR assay. Imported from immuneACCESS, the table was reduced by TCRdb to in-frame sequences with V and J called. These copies leave out some clones; in studies compared against another copy, an unresolved V gene accounts for under half, and the cause of the remainder is not known. The sample yields around 130,000 clones; about nine tenths were counted once. The ten largest clonotypes hold approximately 10% of the sample. The sample consisted of peripheral blood. The receptors derive from a woman aged 80 or over with acute or convalescent COVID-19.

The V gene is TRBV5-1, the J gene TRBJ1-2; 7 nucleotides agree with TRBD1. This CDR3 is 15 amino acids long. The germline gives CDR1 SGHRS, CDR2 YFSETQ. Germline trimming cut 2 bases from V and 2 bases from J; bases unmatched to any gene: 6. The CDR3 DNA reads as TGCGCCAGCAGCTTTCATCTGGGACAGAACTATGGCTACACCTTC. Its protein is CASSFHLGQNYGYTF. The entire variable domain, with the rest obtained from reference TRBV5-1 and TRBJ1-2, is as follows: KAGVTQTPRYLIKTRGQQVTLSCSPISGHRSVSWYQQTPGQGLQFLFEYFSETQRNKGNFPGRFSGRQFSNSRSEMNVSTLELGDSALYLCASSFHLGQNYGYTFGSGTRLTVV.

The V gene is TRBV7-9, the J gene TRBJ2-5, with TRBD2 matching 7 bases. The CDR3 contains 15 residues. V lost 3 bases to trimming and J lost 5 bases; unmatched junction nucleotides: 9. CDR1 and CDR2 (germline): SEHNR, FQNEAQ (reference sequence). The CDR3 DNA sequence: TGTGCCAGCAGCTTCGGGACTACCATTTTGGAGACCCAGTACTTC. Its translation is CASSFGTTILETQYF.

Turning to this clone: Other DNA sequences of this sample code for an identical CDR3. This chain uses TRBV3-1 (or the pseudogene TRBV3-2) with TRBJ1-5; weak D call: TRBD1 (5 bases). Trimming stripped 3 bases from V and 4 bases from J, with 7 bases between. The CDR3 extends over 13 amino acids. Germline V gene lookup returns CDR1 LGHDT and CDR2 YNNKEL (reference sequence). This CDR3 is CASSQQGNQPQHF. DNA of the CDR3: TGTGCCAGCAGCCAGCAGGGTAATCAGCCCCAGCATTTT.

This chain joins TRBV6-5 and TRBJ1-1, with D possibly matching TRBD1 (6 bases). CDR3 size: 13 residues. Germline CDR1 reads MNHEY; CDR2 reads SVGAGI. With 6 bases removed from V and 6 bases from J, the gap between germline ends came to 14 bases. The CDR3 nucleotides are TGTGCCAGCAGGCTACAGGGAAATGCTGAAGCTTTCTTT. Translating gives CASRLQGNAEAFF.

The chain joins TRBV5-4 to TRBJ2-1, with 10 bases matching TRBD1. V was pared by 4 bases and J by 6 bases, with 7 bases of the junction left unmatched. This CDR3 region has 15 residues. Germline V gene lookup returns CDR1 SGHNT and CDR2 YYREEE (reference sequence). In DNA form, the CDR3 reads TGTGCCAGCAGCCCCCGGGACAGGGGACCCAATGAGCAGTTCTTC. This encodes CASSPRDRGPNEQFF.

The rearrangement joins TRBV7-6 to TRBJ2-2; 8 bases agree with TRBD1. The CDR3 extends over 15 amino acids. Germline V lookup: CDR1 SGHVS, CDR2 FNYEAQ. V lost 4 bases, J lost 1 base, and 2 bases stayed unmatched. CDR3 DNA: TGTGCCAGCAGCTCCGGGACAGGGAACACCGGGGAGCTGTTTTTT. Its protein product is CASSSGTGNTGELFF.

The gene calls are TRBV13 and TRBJ2-3; 13 bases match TRBD2. Germline V CDR1 and CDR2: PRHDT, FYEKMQ (reference sequence). This CDR3 is built from 18 residues. V was pared by 1 base and J by 0 bases, with 4 bases of the junction left unmatched. In DNA, the CDR3 is TGTGCCAGCAGCTTAGTGACTAGCGGGGGGACTAGCACAGATACGCAGTATTTT. Encoded protein: CASSLVTSGGTSTDTQYF.

The chain carries TRBV27 and TRBJ1-1; 8 bases map to TRBD1. This CDR3 spans 14 amino acids. The germline V gene has CDR1 MNHEY and CDR2 SMNVEV (reference sequence). V lost 4 bases, J lost 3 bases, and 4 bases stayed unmatched. The chain's CDR3 is CASSSRTGYTEAFF. Here the CDR3 DNA reads TGTGCCAGCAGTTCCCGGACAGGGTACACTGAAGCTTTCTTT.

The chain combines TRBV7-3 with TRBJ1-1; no clear D gene. With 1 base removed from V and 1 base from J, the gap between germline ends came to 7 bases. Germline-derived CDR1 and CDR2 are SGHTA and FQGTGA. The CDR3 totals 14 residues. The DNA for the CDR3 is TGTGCCAGCAGCTTAAAGGCAGGGAACACTGAAGCTTTCTTT. This gives the protein CASSLKAGNTEAFF. Complete variable domain (other parts from reference TRBV7-3 and TRBJ1-1): GAGVSQTPSNKVTEKGKYVELRCDPISGHTALYWYRQSLGQGPEFLIYFQGTGAADDSGLPNDRFFAVRPEGSVSTLKIQRTERGDSAVYLCASSLKAGNTEAFFGQGTRLTVV.

The CDR3 region has the DNA TGTGCCACCAGTGATAGCTATGAGCAGTTCTTC. This encodes CATSDSYEQFF. This sequence joins TRBV24-1 and TRBJ2-1, with unresolved D. CDR3 length equals 11 residues. Looked up from germline, CDR1 is KGHDR and CDR2 is SFDVKD. V was pared by 3 bases and J by 8 bases, with 4 bases between.

The chain has TRBV18 and TRBJ2-6; D ambiguous. The ends were cut back, 6 bases at V and 0 bases at J, with 6 bases in the middle. From germline, CDR1 is KGHSH and CDR2 LQKENI. The CDR3 contains 14 residues. CDR3 bases: TGTGCCAGCTCCCCTAGCTCTGGGGCCAACGTCCTGACTTTC. Translation: CASSPSSGANVLTF.

This chain connects TRBV18 to TRBJ1-1, with D tentatively TRBD1 (5 bases). Germline CDR1 reads KGHSH; CDR2 reads LQKENI. Trimming removed 6 bases from V and 2 bases from J, with 13 bases in between. The CDR3 covers 14 residues. The CDR3 loop reads CASSPGWANTEAFF. The DNA for the CDR3 is TGTGCCAGCTCCCCAGGGTGGGCTAACACTGAAGCTTTCTTT.

This clone was detected once. The chain carries TRBV5-1 and TRBJ1-1; 7 bases agree with TRBD1. This CDR3 region has 13 residues. Germline loops: CDR1 SGHRS, CDR2 YFSETQ. V dropped 10 bases and J dropped 1; count of bases not matched to a gene: 7. DNA for the CDR3: TGCGCCTGCGCAGGGGGGCCGAACACTGAAGCTTTCTTT. Encoded protein: CACAGGPNTEAFF.

This clone was seen a single time. V is TRBV11-2 and J is TRBJ1-1; D may be TRBD1 (6 bases). Trimming shortened V by 5 bases and J by 5 bases, and 15 bases separated the two germline ends. The germline CDR1 and CDR2 sequences are SGHAT and FQNNGV. This CDR3 contains 14 residues. This CDR3 reads CASSPSGGPTEAFF. Written as DNA, the CDR3 is TGTGCCAGCAGCCCCTCGGGGGGGCCAACTGAAGCTTTCTTT.

This chain uses TRBV2 with TRBJ1-6; maybe TRBD1 (5 bases). The V and J ends lost 5 bases and 8 bases respectively, with 13 bases between them. Germline V lookup: CDR1 SNHLY, CDR2 FYNNEI. The CDR3 loop spans 14 amino acids. The CDR3 sequence is CASSLTDTDSPLHF. The CDR3, as DNA: TGTGCCAGCAGTCTGACGGACACTGATTCACCCCTCCACTTT.

This sequence joins TRBV19 and TRBJ1-1, with 8 bases fitting TRBD1. V was clipped by 5 bases and J by 2 bases; unmatched bases: 7. Germline lookup yields CDR1 LNHDA and CDR2 SQIVND (reference sequence). The CDR3 spans 15 residues. The CDR3 coding sequence is TGTGCCAGTAGTGCGTACAGGGGGGTTAACACTGAAGCTTTCTTT. It specifies CASSAYRGVNTEAFF.

The chain has TRBV5-6 and TRBJ2-3; no firm D call. CDR1 is SGHDT and CDR2 is YYEEEE in the germline V gene. The length of the CDR3 is 16 residues. Trimming cost V 0 bases and J 0 bases, with 11 bases left between them. This CDR3 reads CASSLVGPTSTDTQYF. Here the CDR3 DNA reads TGTGCCAGCAGCTTGGTTGGGCCCACAAGCACAGATACGCAGTATTTT.

The V call is TRBV5-1, the J call TRBJ1-1, with D maybe TRBD1 (6 bases). The CDR3 runs 15 residues. Germline assignment: CDR1 SGHRS and CDR2 YFSETQ. V was shortened by 1 base and J by 1 base, with 11 bases between the two germline ends. The CDR3 region has the DNA TGCGCCAGCAGCTTGATTACAGGGCGGAACACTGAAGCTTTCTTT. Encoded protein: CASSLITGRNTEAFF.

The chain links TRBV4-2 to TRBJ2-7, with TRBD1 matching 11 bases. The germline V gene encodes CDR1 LGHNA and CDR2 YNFKEQ. V trimming: 0 bases; J trimming: 6 bases; junction bases outside the gene matches: 7. The CDR3 totals 16 residues. The CDR3 sequence is CASSQDRGQGVVEQYF. As DNA, the CDR3 is TGTGCCAGCAGCCAAGATCGGGGACAGGGGGTGGTCGAGCAGTACTTC.

This chain connects TRBV6-2 or TRBV6-3 to TRBJ2-3; 7 bases are shared with TRBD2. V shed 2 bases and J 3 bases; nucleotides not matched to a gene: 8. Looked up from germline, CDR1 is MNHEY and CDR2 is SVGEGT. CDR3 length equals 16 residues. This chain's CDR3 is CASSYGTSDLTDTQYF. Here the CDR3 DNA reads TGTGCCAGCAGTTACGGTACTAGCGACCTTACAGATACGCAGTATTTT.

The chain is built from TRBV18 and TRBJ1-5; 7 bases align to TRBD1. The CDR3 runs 15 residues. Germline V CDR1 and CDR2: KGHSH, LQKENI. With 4 bases clipped from V and 6 bases from J, the junction kept 9 bases outside the gene matches. CDR3: CASSRPSGGGQPQHF. The CDR3 region has the DNA TGTGCCAGCTCACGACCTTCAGGGGGAGGTCAGCCCCAGCATTTT.

The CDR3 here is CASSLKEDRYTF. In DNA form, the CDR3 reads TGTGCCAGCAGCTTGAAGGAGGATCGCTACACCTTC. The gene calls are TRBV5-4 and TRBJ1-2; the D is unclear. CDR1 SGHNT and CDR2 YYREEE come from the germline V gene (reference sequence). The CDR3 has 12 amino acids. Between the trimmed V and J ends, which lost 1 base and 9 bases, there was a span of 10 bases.

Points on this clone: A junction end diverges from the germline sequence, so it may reflect a read error. The chain recombines TRBV7-7 with TRBJ2-1; a weak D match, TRBD2 (6 bases). This CDR3 contains 13 residues. Germline values: CDR1 SSHAT, CDR2 FNYEAQ (reference sequence). In DNA form, the CDR3 reads TGTGCTAGCAGCCCCAGTGCGGGGCATGAGCAGTTCTTC. It is translated as CASSPSAGHEQFF. The complete variable domain, with remaining parts taken from reference TRBV7-7 and TRBJ2-1, reads GAGVSQSPRYKVTKRGQDVTLRCDPISSHATLYWYQQALGQGPEFLTYFNYEAQPDKSGLPSDRFSAERPEGSISTLTIQRTEQRDSAMYRCASSPSAGHEQFFGPGTRLTVL.

This chain links TRBV7-2 with TRBJ1-3; D unresolved. Germline CDR1 SGHTA, CDR2 FQGNSA. The CDR3 is made up of 17 amino acids. V lost 2 bases to trimming and J lost 0 bases, with 14 bases between them. The CDR3 protein is CASSLSSNGASGNTIYF. CDR3 coding DNA: TGTGCCAGCAGCTTAAGTAGTAATGGTGCCTCTGGAAACACCATATATTTT.

J is TRBJ2-7 and V is TRBV2, with 8 positions matching TRBD2. V was pared by 4 bases and J by 8 bases, with 16 bases of the junction left unmatched. Per germline, CDR1 SNHLY and CDR2 FYNNEI. The CDR3 is 16 amino acids. The CDR3 DNA sequence: TGTGCCAGCAGTGTAAAGGAAGCGGGGGCTCACCTTCAGCAGTACTTC. It specifies CASSVKEAGAHLQQYF.